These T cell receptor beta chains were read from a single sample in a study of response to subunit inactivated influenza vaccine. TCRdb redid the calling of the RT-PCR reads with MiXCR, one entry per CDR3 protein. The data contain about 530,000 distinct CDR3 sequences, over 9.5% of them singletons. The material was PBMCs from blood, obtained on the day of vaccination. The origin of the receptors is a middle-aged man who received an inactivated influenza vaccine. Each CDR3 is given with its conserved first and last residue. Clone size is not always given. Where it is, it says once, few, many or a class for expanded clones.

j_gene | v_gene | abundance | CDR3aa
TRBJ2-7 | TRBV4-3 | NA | CASSPYTSGAYEQYF
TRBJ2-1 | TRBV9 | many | CASSVASGAYNEQFF
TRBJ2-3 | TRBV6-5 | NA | CASSYYPTDTQYF
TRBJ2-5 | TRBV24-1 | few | CATSDSRDGQETQYF
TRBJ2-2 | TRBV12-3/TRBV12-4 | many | CASSTGQGVLTGELFF
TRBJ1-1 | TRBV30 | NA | CAWSVRTGYRNTEAFF
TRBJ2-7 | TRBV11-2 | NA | CASSSMTGAYEQYF
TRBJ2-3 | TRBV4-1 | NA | CASSQAYDFTDTQYF
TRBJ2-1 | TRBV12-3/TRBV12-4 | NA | CASSSKGRVSYNEQFF
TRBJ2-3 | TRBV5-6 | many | CASSLELGFLAGSTDTQYF
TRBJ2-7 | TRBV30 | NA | CAWNRREGSEQYF
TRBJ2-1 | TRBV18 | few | CASSPPNQAGEQFF
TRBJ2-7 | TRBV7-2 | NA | CASSLASGRMGFYEQYF
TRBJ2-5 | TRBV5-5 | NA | CASSLGDSLSATQYF
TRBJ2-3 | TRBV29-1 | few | CSVLRGGTDTQYF
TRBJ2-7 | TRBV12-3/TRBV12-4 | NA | CASSPGLAGFDEQYF
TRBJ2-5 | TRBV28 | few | CASSLTQPVETQYF
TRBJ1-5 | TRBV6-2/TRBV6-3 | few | CASSQGRYQPQHF
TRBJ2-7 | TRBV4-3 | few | CASSQEVRRSGSYEQYF
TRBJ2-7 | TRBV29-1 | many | CSVFLAGVNYEQYF
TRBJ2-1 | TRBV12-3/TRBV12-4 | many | CASSLTGGLGNEQFF
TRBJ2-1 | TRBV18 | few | CASSPITGVSYNEQFF
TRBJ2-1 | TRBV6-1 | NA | CASRTWVGGPYNEQFF
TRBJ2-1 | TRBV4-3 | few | CASSQDWREQFF
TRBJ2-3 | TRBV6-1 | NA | CASSPDGARTDTQYF
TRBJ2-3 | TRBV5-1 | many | CASSPTAPSTDTQYF